This TCR beta chain was sequenced for a study of metastatic and nonmetastatic thyroid tumors. Study as a whole: Thyroid patients, malignant and benign, had repertoires compared across blood and tumor or nodule tissue. Study-level findings and limits: Malignant tumors reportedly showed significantly higher TCR beta diversity than benign nodules in both blood and tumor.

None of the patients had undergone any treatment ahead of thyroid surgery. The CDR3 covers 17 residues. The ends were cut back, 1 base at V and 0 bases at J, with 13 bases in the middle. Looked up from germline, CDR1 is SGHAT and CDR2 is FQNNGV. Original methodology: Built for papillary thyroid cancer, a distant-metastasis classifier drew on CDR3 differences across clinicopathological groups. TCRdb used MiXCR to call clones anew from the PCR reads. What appears here as the V and J calls and clone size reflects TCRdb's work, not the paper's. The sample consists of just over 20,000 clones, over 9.5% of them appearing once. This clone was seen at least ten times. Antigen unknown.

The chain has TRBV11-2 and TRBJ2-1; D remains unclear. The sequenced material came from blood. This TCR was recovered from a female donor with papillary thyroid cancer or a benign thyroid nodule (not recorded which). Some clones in this sample may be carry-over from other donors' samples. CDR3 bases: TGTGCCAGCAGCTTAGGAGGAGTACTCGTCTCCTACAATGAGCAGTTCTTC. It is translated as CASSLGGVLVSYNEQFF.